This T cell receptor beta chain was identified during a study of regulatory T cells in long-lasting Graves disease. Study-level background: Patients with new Graves' disease had used antithyroid drugs below 3 months.

Arm-PCR of CDR3 regions with iRepertoire HTBI primers generated TCR beta libraries. MiXCR, run by TCRdb on the multiplex PCR reads, gives a single entry per CDR3 protein. Here the sample spans fewer than 450,000 distinct CDR3 sequences, over 14% being singletons. Regarding time point: newly diagnosed GD, antithyroid drugs for less than 3 months. From PBMCs, RNA was extracted and then used to make the TCR library. This clonotype was detected ten times or more. The same data also went into a second study, on T cells in Graves' hyperthyroidism and ophthalmopathy.

The receptor comes from a woman aged 40-49 years with Graves disease. The material was peripheral blood mononuclear cells (PBMCs), obtained at new diagnosis, from a patient treated with antithyroid drugs.

CDR3 in DNA: TGCAGAGGGACAGAAGCTTTAGGGGAGACCCAGTACTTC. This translates into CRGTEALGETQYF. The chain uses TRBV29-1 and TRBJ2-5; 7 nucleotides line up with TRBD1. Looked up from germline, CDR1 is SQVTM and CDR2 is ANQGSEA. The CDR3 length is 13 residues.